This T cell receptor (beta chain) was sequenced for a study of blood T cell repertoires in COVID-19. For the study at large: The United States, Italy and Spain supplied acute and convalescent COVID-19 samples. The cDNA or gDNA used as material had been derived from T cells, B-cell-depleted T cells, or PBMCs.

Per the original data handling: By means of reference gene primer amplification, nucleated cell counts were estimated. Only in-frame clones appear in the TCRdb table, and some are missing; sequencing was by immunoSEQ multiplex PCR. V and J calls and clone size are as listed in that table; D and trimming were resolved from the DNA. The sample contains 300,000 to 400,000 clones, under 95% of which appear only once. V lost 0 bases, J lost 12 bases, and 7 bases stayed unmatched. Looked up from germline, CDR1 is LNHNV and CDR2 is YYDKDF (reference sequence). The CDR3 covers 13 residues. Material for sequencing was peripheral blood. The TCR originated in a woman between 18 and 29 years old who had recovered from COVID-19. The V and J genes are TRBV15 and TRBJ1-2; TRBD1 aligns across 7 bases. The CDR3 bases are TGTGCCACCAGCAGAGATCAGAGGGGGCCTAACACCTTC. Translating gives CATSRDQRGPNTF.